One and the same sample provided the 23 T cell receptor beta chains below, sequenced in a study of T-cell reconstitution after alpha-beta-depleted transplantation in children. A TCRbeta library incorporating unique molecular identifiers was prepared. A single record per CDR3 protein comes from TCRdb applying MiXCR to the PCR reads. The sample includes some 280,000 distinct CDR3 sequences, 9.5% to 10% of them seen just once. Specimen: PBMCs from the stem cell graft donor, collected from the stem cell graft. These TCRs come from a human donor who donated a stem cell graft to a child with SCID.

The chain links TRBV7-8 to TRBJ2-1; possibly TRBD2 for D (7 bases). Germline V lookup: CDR1 SGHVS, CDR2 FQNEAQ. The CDR3 is made up of 15 amino acids. The V gene lost 5 bases and the J gene lost 6 bases, with 17 bases spanning the gap. Here the CDR3 reads CASSQSRGASNEQFF. The CDR3, as DNA: TGTGCCAGCAGCCAAAGCCGGGGGGCTAGCAATGAGCAGTTCTTC.

This clonotype was seen once. V gene TRBV6-1 combines with J gene TRBJ2-1, with 7 bases lining up with TRBD2. Trimming cost V 4 bases and J 10 bases; bases outside gene matches: 13. The CDR3 is 15 residues long. The V gene's germline CDR1 is MNHNS and CDR2 SASEGT. The CDR3 sequence: CASSGLAGGFEEQFF. CDR3 sequence (DNA): TGTGCCAGCAGTGGACTAGCTGGGGGATTCGAGGAGCAGTTCTTC.

A few counts support this clonotype. The chain joins TRBV5-4 to TRBJ2-3; D not certain. Germline values: CDR1 SGHNT, CDR2 YYREEE (reference sequence). Trimming left V 0 bases short and J 0 bases short, with 8 bases between. The CDR3 consists of 15 residues. DNA for the CDR3: TGTGCCAGCAGCTTGGACTTCACTAGCACAGATACGCAGTATTTT. This translates into CASSLDFTSTDTQYF.

This clonotype was counted many times. This chain connects TRBV6-1 to TRBJ1-5, with a possible D match to TRBD1 (5 bases). This CDR3 is built from 14 residues. Germline lookup yields CDR1 MNHNS and CDR2 SASEGT. V was trimmed by 6 bases and J by 3 bases, leaving 12 bases between them. The CDR3 is CASSPGTNNQPQHF. As DNA, the CDR3 is TGTGCCAGCAGCCCCGGGACTAACAATCAGCCCCAGCATTTT.

V gene TRBV12-3 or TRBV12-4 combines with J gene TRBJ2-3; TRBD2 aligns across 8 bases. J lost 2 bases, V lost 6 bases, and 7 bases had no gene match. This CDR3 contains 15 residues. The CDR3 loop is CASSRSGGTTDTQYF. As DNA, the CDR3 is TGTGCCAGCAGCCGAAGCGGGGGAACCACAGATACGCAGTATTTT.

There are a few counts of this clonotype. The chain employs TRBV20-1 and TRBJ1-5; D is perhaps TRBD1 (5 bases). The CDR3 length is 15 residues. V lost 1 base to trimming and J lost 0 bases, with 10 bases between them. CDR1 and CDR2 (germline): DFQATT, SNEGSKA (reference sequence). DNA of the CDR3: TGCAGTGCTAGAGTCAGGGCGGATAGCAATCAGCCCCAGCATTTT. Protein product: CSARVRADSNQPQHF.

The chain combines TRBV10-3 with TRBJ2-3; a weak D match, TRBD2 (7 bases). CDR3 size: 15 residues. Deletions cut 3 bases from V and 4 bases from J, with 14 bases between. Germline loops: CDR1 ENHRY, CDR2 SYGVKD. The CDR3 DNA reads TGTGCCATCAGTGATGGGGGGGGGCCTTCAGATACGCAGTATTTT. Its translation is CAISDGGGPSDTQYF.

This clonotype was found a few times. The genes are TRBV5-1 and TRBJ2-1; TRBD2 matches at 9 bases. The V gene's germline CDR1 is SGHRS and CDR2 YFSETQ. CDR3 length: 15 amino acids. The trim removed 3 bases at V and 8 bases at J, leaving 9 bases unmatched. CDR3 bases: TGCGCCAGCAGCTCGCTGCGGGGGGGCCGCGATGAGCAGTTCTTC. Translating it yields CASSSLRGGRDEQFF.

This rearrangement joins TRBV12-3 or TRBV12-4 to TRBJ2-7, with D perhaps given as TRBD1 or TRBD2 (6 bases each). CDR3 length: 13 residues. The V and J ends lost 5 bases and 5 bases respectively, with 13 bases between them. Here the CDR3 reads CASSMTGAHEQYF. The CDR3 DNA sequence: TGTGCCAGCAGTATGACGGGGGCCCACGAGCAGTACTTC.

The CDR3: CSAKTGVTYGYTF. Written as DNA, the CDR3 is TGCAGTGCTAAGACCGGGGTAACCTATGGCTACACCTTC. The gene calls are TRBV20-1 and TRBJ1-2; D not resolved. Germline lookup yields CDR1 DFQATT and CDR2 SNEGSKA (reference sequence). The CDR3 covers 13 residues. V lost 4 bases and J lost 4, with 13 bases in between.

This clonotype was detected many times. The chain joins TRBV20-1 to TRBJ2-7, with 7 nucleotides matching TRBD1. The germline V gene has CDR1 DFQATT and CDR2 SNEGSKA (reference sequence). J lost 5 bases, V lost 0 bases, and 7 bases had no gene match. CDR3 length equals 14 residues. The CDR3 sequence: CSARDRDRVHEQYF. CDR3 sequence (DNA): TGCAGTGCTAGAGATCGAGACAGGGTCCACGAGCAGTACTTC.

The chain combines TRBV3-1 with TRBJ2-7; D might be TRBD1 (6 bases). From germline, CDR1 is LGHDT and CDR2 YNNKEL (reference sequence). This CDR3 region has 15 residues. V shed 2 bases and J shed 0 bases, with 11 bases lying between them. The CDR3 region has the DNA TGTGCCAGCAGCCAAAGCTCAGGGGCCTCCTACGAGCAGTACTTC. Its translation is CASSQSSGASYEQYF.

Many counts were recorded for this clonotype. The chain has TRBV3-1 and TRBJ1-6, with D maybe TRBD1 (6 bases). V lost 4 bases and J lost 8, with 18 bases in between. The CDR3 covers 16 residues. Germline CDR1 and CDR2: LGHDT and YNNKEL (reference sequence). DNA for the CDR3: TGTGCCAGCAGCCGGAAGGCCTACAGGGAACATTCACCCCTCCACTTT. Translation gives CASSRKAYREHSPLHF.

This clonotype appeared a few times. The gene calls are TRBV5-1 and TRBJ2-5; 7 bases match TRBD1. Germline CDR1 SGHRS, CDR2 YFSETQ. This CDR3 region has 14 residues. V was pared by 3 bases and J by 1 base, with 3 bases of the junction left unmatched. This chain's CDR3 is CASSWGQSQETQYF. For the CDR3, the DNA is TGCGCCAGCAGCTGGGGACAGAGCCAAGAGACCCAGTACTTC. Based on the CDR3 plus reference TRBV5-1 and TRBJ2-5, the full variable domain is KAGVTQTPRYLIKTRGQQVTLSCSPISGHRSVSWYQQTPGQGLQFLFEYFSETQRNKGNFPGRFSGRQFSNSRSEMNVSTLELGDSALYLCASSWGQSQETQYFGPGTRLLVL.

In its sample, this clonotype was seen many times. The gene calls are TRBV27 and TRBJ1-6; D gene uncertain. Trimming pared 0 bases from V and 2 bases from J, leaving 14 bases between. The length of the CDR3 is 18 residues. The germline V gene encodes CDR1 MNHEY and CDR2 SMNVEV (reference sequence). The CDR3 region is CASSLSWSASPYNSPLHF. CDR3 nucleotide sequence: TGTGCCAGCAGTTTATCGTGGTCAGCATCGCCCTATAATTCACCCCTCCACTTT.

The chain has TRBV18 and TRBJ2-1, with D maybe TRBD2 (6 bases). From germline, CDR1 is KGHSH and CDR2 LQKENI. V lost 0 bases and J 4 bases, leaving 10 bases between the germline ends. The CDR3 contains 15 residues. This CDR3 is CASSPPSAGYNEQFF. In DNA form, the CDR3 reads TGTGCCAGCTCACCACCTAGCGCGGGGTACAATGAGCAGTTCTTC.

This chain links TRBV7-6 with TRBJ2-7; weak D call: TRBD1 (5 bases). The CDR3 spans 13 residues. V dropped 5 bases and J dropped 4 bases, with 12 bases sitting between them. CDR1 SGHVS and CDR2 FNYEAQ come from the germline V gene. The CDR3 reads CASSQGHTYEQYF. Written as DNA, the CDR3 is TGTGCCAGCAGCCAAGGACATACTTACGAGCAGTACTTC.

This clonotype was seen many times. The chain joins TRBV20-1 to TRBJ2-2; D is uncertain. V was shortened by 2 bases and J by 3 bases, with 10 bases between the two germline ends. CDR1 and CDR2 from the germline V gene are DFQATT and SNEGSKA (reference sequence). This CDR3 is 14 amino acids long. Written as DNA, the CDR3 is TGCAGTGCTAGACCTAGACTTGACACCGGGGAGCTGTTTTTT. Encoded protein: CSARPRLDTGELFF.

This clonotype appeared many times. The V and J genes are TRBV29-1 and TRBJ2-1, with 9 bases identical to TRBD2. The junction had 7 bases not matched to a gene; V was cut back by 3 bases and J by 4 bases. The CDR3 spans 15 residues. In germline, CDR1 is SQVTM, CDR2 ANQGSEA. The CDR3 bases are TGCAGCGTTGAGCTGGGACTAGCAGGGTACAATGAGCAGTTCTTC. It specifies CSVELGLAGYNEQFF.

This clonotype has a count of ten or more. The chain combines TRBV2 with TRBJ2-2; 8 bases align to TRBD1. Germline-derived CDR1 and CDR2 are SNHLY and FYNNEI. This CDR3 region has 15 residues. J lost 3 bases, V lost 8 bases, and 8 bases had no gene match. CDR3 bases: TGTGCCAGCCGTACGGGGACAGGTCACACCGGGGAGCTGTTTTTT. It specifies CASRTGTGHTGELFF.

The chain combines TRBV9 with TRBJ2-3; D is perhaps TRBD1 (6 bases). Trimming removed 3 bases from V and 2 bases from J, with 19 bases in between. This CDR3 is built from 17 residues. Germline CDR1 SGDLS, CDR2 YYNGEE. The CDR3 here is CASSGGEGTSYTDTQYF. DNA of the CDR3: TGTGCCAGCAGCGGGGGAGAGGGGACATCTTACACAGATACGCAGTATTTT.

This clonotype was seen a few times. The V call is TRBV12-3 or TRBV12-4, the J call TRBJ2-7; D uncertain. The V end was cut by 2 bases, the J end by 7 bases, with 15 bases between. The CDR3 runs to 14 residues. CDR3 nucleotides: TGTGCCAGCAGTTTAAACCTCCCTACGAGGGAGCAGTACTTC. It codes for CASSLNLPTREQYF.

The rearrangement uses TRBV23-1 and TRBJ2-3; D is undetermined. TRBV23-1 counts as an open reading frame of uncertain function. With 2 bases removed from V and 1 base from J, the gap between germline ends came to 13 bases. This CDR3 has 16 residues. CDR3 residues: CASSQRPPRGTDTQYF. The DNA for the CDR3 is TGCGCCAGCAGTCAAAGACCCCCGCGAGGCACAGATACGCAGTATTTT.